This TCR beta chain was sequenced for a study of beta chain features in type 1 diabetes. General observations from the study: The VDJ junctions of type 1 diabetes patients carried fewer insertions and more deletions. Comparison showed that naive, central memory and Treg TCRB repertoires appeared more similar among patients than among healthy donors.

Worth noting for this clone: The antigen is not known. Mismatch with germline at one junction end may stem from a read error.

Germline CDR1 and CDR2: SGHNT and YYREEE (reference sequence). There are 13 residues in the CDR3. TCRB transcripts that were expressed got sequenced, as all of the isolated RNA had been reverse transcribed. Measured with immunoSEQ multiplex PCR; TCRdb has only the in-frame clones, and not every one. The data show some 230,000 clones, 9.6% seen once. This sequence was found in a woman aged 18-30 years in good health. The sequencing sample was made of naive CD4+ T cells from blood. The V gene is TRBV5-4, the J gene TRBJ2-3; 12 bases are a match to TRBD2. The CDR3 DNA is TGTGCCAGCAGCTTGGAACTAGCGGGGGGTCGGGATTTT. It translates to CASSLELAGGRDF.